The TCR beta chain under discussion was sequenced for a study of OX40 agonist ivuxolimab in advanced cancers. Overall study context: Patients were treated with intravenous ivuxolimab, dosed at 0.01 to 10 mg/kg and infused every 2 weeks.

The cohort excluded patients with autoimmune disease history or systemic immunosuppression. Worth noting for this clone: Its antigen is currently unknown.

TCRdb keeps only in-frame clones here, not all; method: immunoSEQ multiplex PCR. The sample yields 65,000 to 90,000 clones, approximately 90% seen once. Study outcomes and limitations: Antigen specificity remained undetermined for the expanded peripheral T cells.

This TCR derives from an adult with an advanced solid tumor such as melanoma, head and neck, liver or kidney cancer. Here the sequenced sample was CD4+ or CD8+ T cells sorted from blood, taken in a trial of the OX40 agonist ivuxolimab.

The CDR3 bases are TGTGCCAGTAGTATATCCGGGGCCAACGTCCTGACTTTC. Translation gives CASSISGANVLTF. This chain links TRBV19 with TRBJ2-6; no clear D gene. Trimming cost V 2 bases and J 4 bases, with 3 bases left between them. This CDR3 region has 13 residues. The germline V gene has CDR1 LNHDA and CDR2 SQIVND (reference sequence).